Below, 18 T cell receptor beta chains from the same sample are listed, as sequenced in a study of beta chain features in type 1 diabetes. The study's findings and limits: All four CD4+ subsets of Type 1 diabetes patients contained TCRB CDR3s that were moderately but significantly shorter.

Sequencing targeted expressed TCRB transcripts, as all isolated RNA had been reverse transcribed. TCRdb's copy holds only in-frame clones and misses some; the assay was immunoSEQ multiplex PCR. The data show a few hundred thousand clones, around 12% seen once. For these TCRs, the target antigens are not known. The source material was naive CD4+ T cells from blood. These receptors came from a woman aged 18-29 years with type 1 diabetes.

This clone has only a few counts. This chain uses TRBV9 with TRBJ1-1; D is possibly TRBD1 (6 bases). V lost 4 bases and J lost 5, with 15 bases in between. CDR3 size: 14 residues. Looked up from germline, CDR1 is SGDLS and CDR2 is YYNGEE. The CDR3 DNA reads as TGTGCCAGCAGCTCCCGGGGGGGGCAGACTGAAGCTTTCTTT. Translation gives CASSSRGGQTEAFF.

V usage is TRBV6-5 and J usage is TRBJ2-7; 8 bases match TRBD1. Germline CDR1 is MNHEY and CDR2 is SVGAGI. V lost 3 bases and J lost 2; bases outside the gene matches: 3. The CDR3 length is 14 residues. The CDR3 is CASSYRDRTYEQYF. The CDR3 nucleotides are TGTGCCAGCAGTTATCGGGACAGGACCTACGAGCAGTACTTC.

The chain uses TRBV19 and TRBJ1-1, with 8 bases that match TRBD1. The CDR3 runs 17 residues. Losses at the gene ends were 7 bases for V and 0 bases for J; bases not matched to a gene: 13. The germline V gene encodes CDR1 LNHDA and CDR2 SQIVND (reference sequence). CDR3 loop: CASTRGQGGHVNTEAFF. In DNA, the CDR3 is TGTGCCAGTACCCGCGGACAGGGAGGACATGTGAACACTGAAGCTTTCTTT.

Here the CDR3 reads CASTERGGGRQPQHF. Written as DNA, the CDR3 is TGTGCCAGCACCGAGCGGGGCGGAGGACGCCAGCCCCAGCATTTT. The chain combines TRBV2 with TRBJ1-5; TRBD1 is a possible D gene (5 bases). From germline, CDR1 is SNHLY and CDR2 FYNNEI. This CDR3 is 15 amino acids long. The V gene lost 7 bases and the J gene lost 7 bases, with 20 bases spanning the gap.

This clone was recorded a few times. This CDR3 reads CASSFPLADYNEQFF. Here the CDR3 DNA reads TGCGCCAGCAGCTTCCCACTAGCGGACTACAATGAGCAGTTCTTC. This rearrangement joins TRBV5-1 to TRBJ2-1; the match to TRBD2 covers 8 bases. The CDR3 runs to 15 residues. The trim removed 2 bases at V and 3 bases at J, leaving 4 bases unmatched. Germline CDR1 is SGHRS and CDR2 is YFSETQ.

This clone came up a few times. The rearrangement uses TRBV6-1 and TRBJ2-2; TRBD1 aligns across 9 bases. Per the germline V gene, CDR1 is MNHNS and CDR2 is SASEGT. CDR3 length: 15 amino acids. Germline trimming cut 5 bases from V and 6 bases from J; bases unmatched to any gene: 7. This chain's CDR3 is CASSTRTGVPGELFF. The CDR3 DNA reads TGTGCCAGCAGTACCCGGACAGGGGTTCCCGGGGAGCTGTTTTTT.

This clone turned up a few times. The chain employs TRBV19 and TRBJ2-2, with 10 bases lining up with TRBD1. The CDR3 length is 14 residues. CDR1 is LNHDA and CDR2 is SQIVND in the germline V gene (reference sequence). The V and J ends lost 10 bases and 6 bases, in that order; junction bases with no gene match: 8. CDR3 loop: CATADRGWSGELFF. As DNA, the CDR3 is TGTGCCACCGCGGACAGGGGGTGGTCCGGGGAGCTGTTTTTT. The variable domain in full, with the rest retrieved from reference TRBV19 and TRBJ2-2, is DGGITQSPKYLFRKEGQNVTLSCEQNLNHDAMYWYRQDPGQGLRLIYYSQIVNDFQKGDIAEGYSVSREKKESFPLTVTSAQKNPTAFYLCATADRGWSGELFFGEGSRLTVL.

The chain has TRBV7-8 and TRBJ2-2; D might be TRBD1 (6 bases). This CDR3 is built from 15 residues. With 5 bases removed from V and 6 bases from J, the gap between germline ends came to 16 bases. The V gene's germline CDR1 is SGHVS and CDR2 FQNEAQ. This chain's CDR3 is CASSRGGPAPGELFF. CDR3 in DNA: TGTGCCAGCAGCCGAGGGGGACCCGCTCCCGGGGAGCTGTTTTTT.

About this clone itself: Mismatch with germline at one junction end may stem from a read error. The chain uses TRBV4-1 and TRBJ2-5, with unresolved D. In germline, CDR1 is MGHRA, CDR2 YSYEKL. The CDR3 runs to 16 residues. In DNA form, the CDR3 reads TGCGCCAGCAGCCAGCCCCGTTCGGGTCGCCAAGCGACCCAGTACTTC. Its translation is CASSQPRSGRQATQYF.

The table lists this clone with a few counts. The chain links TRBV25-1 to TRBJ1-1; a possible D gene is TRBD1 (5 bases). There are 15 residues in the CDR3. In germline, CDR1 is MGHDK, CDR2 SYGVNS. With 1 base removed from V and 5 bases from J, the gap between germline ends came to 14 bases. The CDR3 nucleotides are TGTGCCAGCAGTGAATGGTTTGGGGGGGGGACTGAAGCTTTCTTT. Translating it yields CASSEWFGGGTEAFF.

This clone has only a few counts. The V call is TRBV11-2, the J call TRBJ1-2; TRBD1 might be the D (6 bases). With 6 bases removed from V and 8 bases from J, the gap between germline ends came to 13 bases. CDR1 is SGHAT, CDR2 FQNNGV, per germline. The CDR3 consists of 12 residues. The CDR3 sequence is CASRQGGHGYTF. The CDR3 nucleotides read TGTGCCAGCAGGCAAGGGGGTCACGGCTACACCTTC.

This clone occurred a few times. V usage is TRBV9 and J usage is TRBJ1-1; D gene unclear. V was cut by 0 bases and J by 7 bases, with 10 bases left in between. The CDR3 sequence is 13 residues long. Germline lookup yields CDR1 SGDLS and CDR2 YYNGEE. This CDR3 is CASSVEMNGEAFF. CDR3 DNA sequence: TGTGCCAGCAGCGTAGAAATGAACGGTGAAGCTTTCTTT.

The V and J genes are TRBV30 and TRBJ1-4; D unresolved. Germline loops: CDR1 GTSNPN, CDR2 SVGIG (reference sequence). V was pared by 2 bases and J by 5 bases, with 12 bases between. The CDR3 totals 14 residues. CDR3 sequence reads: CAWSYDPGNEKLFF. In DNA, the CDR3 is TGTGCCTGGAGTTATGACCCGGGAAATGAAAAACTGTTTTTT.

The V gene is TRBV18, the J gene TRBJ1-1, with 7 bases aligning to TRBD1. This CDR3 comprises 16 residues. Trimming cost V 6 bases and J 4 bases; bases outside gene matches: 14. CDR1 and CDR2 (germline): KGHSH, LQKENI. CDR3 nucleotide sequence: TGTGCCAGCTCTGGGCAGGGGGGCTTTCAGAGCACTGAAGCTTTCTTT. Protein product: CASSGQGGFQSTEAFF.

The DNA of the CDR3 is TGTGCCAGCAGTCGTAAGGACAGGGATTTGTCCTACGAGCAGTACTTC. Its protein product is CASSRKDRDLSYEQYF. This rearrangement joins TRBV7-9 to TRBJ2-7, with 8 bases identical to TRBD1. This CDR3 is 16 amino acids long. Losses at the gene ends were 6 bases for V and 1 base for J; bases not matched to a gene: 11. CDR1 is SEHNR and CDR2 is FQNEAQ in the germline V gene (reference sequence).

The J gene is TRBJ2-7, the V gene TRBV30; tentatively, D is TRBD2 (5 bases). From germline, CDR1 is GTSNPN and CDR2 SVGIG (reference sequence). There are 11 residues in the CDR3. The V end was cut by 7 bases, the J end by 4 bases, with 11 bases between. CDR3 amino acids: CAYGRVYEQYF. Written as DNA, the CDR3 is TGTGCCTACGGGCGGGTATACGAGCAGTACTTC.

In its sample, this clone was seen a few times. This rearrangement joins TRBV4-2 to TRBJ2-7, with D perhaps matching TRBD2 (6 bases). The CDR3 covers 13 residues. V was cut by 6 bases and J by 5 bases, with 14 bases left in between. Germline V CDR1 and CDR2: LGHNA, YNFKEQ. CDR3 nucleotides: TGTGCCAGCAGGCGTGGGGGGTTTCACGAGCAGTACTTC. This translates into CASRRGGFHEQYF.

The chain is built from TRBV29-1 and TRBJ2-2; 14 bases agree with TRBD2. The CDR3 has 15 amino acids. Unmatched junction bases numbered 5, after V lost 6 bases and J lost 5 bases. Germline-derived CDR1 and CDR2 are SQVTM and ANQGSEA. The DNA of the CDR3 is TGCAGCGTCGGGACTAGCGGGAGCCGAACCGGGGAGCTGTTTTTT. Translation: CSVGTSGSRTGELFF.